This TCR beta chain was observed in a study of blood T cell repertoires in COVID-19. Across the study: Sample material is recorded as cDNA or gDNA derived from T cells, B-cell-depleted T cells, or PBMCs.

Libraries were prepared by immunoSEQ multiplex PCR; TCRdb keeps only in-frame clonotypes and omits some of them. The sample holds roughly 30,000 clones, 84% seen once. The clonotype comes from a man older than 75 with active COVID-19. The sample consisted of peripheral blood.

This CDR3 reads CASSLLVAGLETQYF. As DNA, the CDR3 is TGCGCCAGCAGCTTGTTGGTAGCGGGACTGGAGACCCAGTACTTC. This sequence joins TRBV5-1 and TRBJ2-5; 8 bases line up with TRBD2. The CDR3 extends over 15 amino acids. V lost 1 base, J lost 5 bases, and 7 bases stayed unmatched. Germline values: CDR1 SGHRS, CDR2 YFSETQ.